These 25 T cell receptor beta chains originate from one sample sequenced in a study of response to subunit inactivated influenza vaccine. MiXCR, applied by TCRdb to the RT-PCR reads, yields one record per CDR3 protein. The sample records about 650,000 distinct CDR3 sequences, roughly 14% being singletons. Here the sequenced sample was PBMCs from blood, taken about 12 days after vaccination. Every receptor here comes from a man between 45 and 60 years old who received an inactivated influenza vaccine.

V is TRBV20-1 and J is TRBJ2-3; D is undetermined. V dropped 5 bases and J dropped 1 base, with 16 bases sitting between them. Germline V lookup: CDR1 DFQATT, CDR2 SNEGSKA (reference sequence). The CDR3 extends over 15 amino acids. DNA of the CDR3: TGCAGTGCTGCGGACGGAAAAGGAGGCACAGATACGCAGTATTTT. Translation: CSAADGKGGTDTQYF.

Remarks on this clonotype: A read error may explain this, as a much larger clone is one base away. The V call is TRBV29-1, the J call TRBJ1-2, with 10 bases aligning to TRBD1. Germline V gives CDR1 SQVTM, CDR2 ANQGSEA. The CDR3 is 15 residues long. The CDR3 DNA sequence: TGCAGCGTTGGGGCCGACAGGGGGCAGAACTATCGCTACACCTTC. Translated: CSVGADRGQNYRYTF.

This clonotype was recorded at least ten times. The rearrangement joins TRBV20-1 to TRBJ2-5; D gene uncertain. CDR3 length: 11 residues. The germline V gene encodes CDR1 DFQATT and CDR2 SNEGSKA (reference sequence). V lost 3 bases, J lost 8 bases, and 10 bases lay in between. Written as DNA, the CDR3 is TGCAGTGCTAGTCCCCGGACCACCCAGTACTTC. Translating gives CSASPRTTQYF.

V and J are TRBV20-1 and TRBJ2-3; D is unresolved. The CDR3 spans 15 residues. Trimming left V 0 bases short and J 0 bases short, with 10 bases between. The germline V gene encodes CDR1 DFQATT and CDR2 SNEGSKA (reference sequence). The CDR3 here is CSARDYLTSTDTQYF. The CDR3 bases are TGCAGTGCTAGAGATTATTTGACTAGCACAGATACGCAGTATTTT.

J is TRBJ1-2 and V is TRBV3-1; 8 nucleotides line up with TRBD1. V lost 4 bases to trimming and J lost 2 bases; unmatched junction nucleotides: 6. CDR1 is LGHDT and CDR2 is YNNKEL in the germline V gene (reference sequence). This CDR3 region has 15 residues. The CDR3 spells CASSPTGEINYGYTF. Here the CDR3 DNA reads TGTGCCAGCAGCCCGACAGGGGAAATAAACTATGGCTACACCTTC.

The chain carries TRBV7-2 and TRBJ1-3; no firm D call. V shed 4 bases and J shed 4 bases, with 17 bases lying between them. CDR3 length: 16 amino acids. Germline values: CDR1 SGHTA, CDR2 FQGNSA. The CDR3 nucleotides are TGTGCCAGCAGCTCCCTTGGGGTTTTGACAGGAAACACCATATATTTT. It yields the protein CASSSLGVLTGNTIYF.

The chain recombines TRBV19 with TRBJ1-1; no clear D. Per the germline V gene, CDR1 is LNHDA and CDR2 is SQIVND (reference sequence). Trimming took off 9 bases at V and 0 bases at J, with 20 bases between the two ends. The CDR3 sequence is 16 residues long. CDR3 DNA: TGTGCCAGCACGACAAAGCGTAATTCCGTGAACACTGAAGCTTTCTTT. Its protein is CASTTKRNSVNTEAFF.

The chain carries TRBV18 and TRBJ2-7; 10 bases line up with TRBD2. CDR3 length equals 15 residues. The trim removed 2 bases at V and 5 bases at J, leaving 6 bases unmatched. CDR1 is KGHSH and CDR2 is LQKENI in the germline V gene. The chain's CDR3 is CASSPGLAGANEQYF. The CDR3 nucleotides are TGTGCCAGCTCACCAGGGCTAGCGGGAGCGAACGAGCAGTACTTC.

The chain is built from TRBV10-2 and TRBJ1-1, with a weak D call TRBD1 (5 bases). Germline CDR1 reads WSHSY; CDR2 reads SAAADI. The ends were cut back, 6 bases at V and 7 bases at J, with 12 bases in the middle. The CDR3 spans 12 residues. CDR3 in amino acids: CASSGHLFEAFF. Here the CDR3 DNA reads TGCGCCAGCAGCGGACACTTGTTTGAAGCTTTCTTT.

The chain uses TRBV4-2 and TRBJ1-2; maybe TRBD1 (5 bases). Germline CDR1 is LGHNA and CDR2 is YNFKEQ. The CDR3 length is 16 residues. Trimming left V 0 bases short and J 4 bases short, with 15 bases between. The CDR3 nucleotides read TGTGCCAGCAGCCAAGATACCGGTCCGGGGACCTATGGCTACACCTTC. Protein sequence: CASSQDTGPGTYGYTF.

This clonotype was seen more than once but under ten times. CDR3 residues: CATTQGQGETQYF. DNA of the CDR3: TGTGCCACGACCCAGGGGCAGGGAGAGACCCAGTACTTC. The chain uses TRBV10-3 and TRBJ2-5, with D perhaps TRBD1 (6 bases). This CDR3 is 13 amino acids long. In germline, CDR1 is ENHRY, CDR2 SYGVKD. Trimming left V 10 bases short and J 4 bases short, with 16 bases between.

This chain uses TRBV6-1 with TRBJ2-7; either TRBD1 or TRBD2 may fit D (5 bases each). The V end was cut by 2 bases, the J end by 4 bases, with 12 bases between. CDR1 is MNHNS and CDR2 is SASEGT in the germline V gene. This CDR3 is 14 amino acids long. The CDR3, as DNA: TGTGCCAGCAGTGAACCGGGACGGGGATACGAGCAGTACTTC. Protein sequence: CASSEPGRGYEQYF.

This clonotype was observed a handful of times. The chain recombines TRBV20-1 with TRBJ1-4, with D perhaps matching TRBD1 (6 bases). Between the trimmed V and J ends, which lost 4 bases and 5 bases, there was a span of 11 bases. This CDR3 contains 13 residues. Germline V gives CDR1 DFQATT, CDR2 SNEGSKA (reference sequence). CDR3 loop: CSAIDRFNEKLFF. CDR3 DNA: TGCAGTGCTATAGACAGGTTCAATGAAAAACTGTTTTTT.

This clonotype was detected only a few times. This chain uses TRBV12-3 or TRBV12-4 with TRBJ2-3; D uncertain. CDR3 length: 13 amino acids. V lost 2 bases, J lost 4 bases, and 7 bases lay in between. The CDR3 here is CASSLRVPDTQYF. CDR3 DNA: TGTGCCAGCAGTTTACGAGTGCCAGATACGCAGTATTTT.

The rearrangement uses TRBV20-1 and TRBJ2-7, with 7 bases identical to TRBD1. CDR1 and CDR2 from the germline V gene are DFQATT and SNEGSKA (reference sequence). The CDR3 has 17 amino acids. V lost 4 bases and J lost 3; bases outside the gene matches: 18. CDR3 sequence: CSATQTTYRGRNYEQYF. The CDR3 coding sequence is TGCAGTGCTACACAGACTACATACAGGGGTAGGAACTACGAGCAGTACTTC.

This clonotype was picked up a small number of times. This CDR3 reads CASSFASANTGELFF. In DNA, the CDR3 is TGTGCCAGCAGTTTTGCCTCAGCGAACACCGGGGAGCTGTTTTTT. The chain is built from TRBV12-3 or TRBV12-4 and TRBJ2-2; no reliable D call. The CDR3 is made up of 15 amino acids. Trimming shortened V by 3 bases and J by 0 bases, and 8 bases separated the two germline ends.

Only a few counts were recorded for this clonotype. The rearrangement links TRBV7-2 to TRBJ1-2; D might be TRBD1 (6 bases). Trimming took 4 bases from V and 0 from J, leaving 15 bases between them. This CDR3 region has 16 residues. CDR1 and CDR2 (germline): SGHTA, FQGNSA. This CDR3 reads CASSSRGQQANYGYTF. In nucleotides, the CDR3 is TGTGCCAGCAGCTCTAGGGGACAACAAGCTAACTATGGCTACACCTTC.

V gene TRBV5-6 combines with J gene TRBJ2-5; 9 bases agree with TRBD1. This CDR3 spans 15 amino acids. V gave up 4 bases and J gave up 1 base; unmatched junction bases: 5. Germline V gives CDR1 SGHDT, CDR2 YYEEEE. CDR3 loop: CASSGTGRIQETQYF. Here the CDR3 DNA reads TGTGCCAGCAGCGGGACAGGGAGAATCCAAGAGACCCAGTACTTC.

A few counts support this clonotype. The chain has TRBV7-2 and TRBJ2-3, with D perhaps matching TRBD1 (6 bases). Germline CDR1 is SGHTA and CDR2 is FQGNSA. The germline V and J ends were trimmed by 5 bases and 7 bases, with 10 bases remaining between them. CDR3 length: 12 residues. The CDR3 is CASSMDRYTQYF. In DNA form, the CDR3 reads TGTGCCAGCAGCATGGACAGATATACGCAGTATTTT.

This clonotype was counted between two and nine times. The chain is built from TRBV7-9 and TRBJ1-5; no definite D call. The length of the CDR3 is 12 residues. The germline V gene has CDR1 SEHNR and CDR2 FQNEAQ (reference sequence). Trimming shortened V by 5 bases and J by 7 bases, and 9 bases separated the two germline ends. The CDR3 region has the DNA TGTGCCAGCAGCGAGCTCGGCCAGCCCCAGCATTTT. Amino acid sequence: CASSELGQPQHF.

This chain links TRBV6-5 with TRBJ2-3; TRBD2 matches at 10 bases. After removal of 0 bases from V and 3 bases from J, the junction contained 6 bases not matched to a gene. Germline values: CDR1 MNHEY, CDR2 SVGAGI. This CDR3 is 17 amino acids long. CDR3 coding DNA: TGTGCCAGCAGTTACTCGGGAATAGCGGGAGGTACAGATACGCAGTATTTT. It codes for CASSYSGIAGGTDTQYF.

This clonotype has just a few counts. The genes are TRBV7-2 and TRBJ2-1; D uncertain. V gave up 2 bases and J gave up 1 base, with 6 bases separating them. This CDR3 has 14 residues. Germline CDR1 reads SGHTA; CDR2 reads FQGNSA. The DNA for the CDR3 is TGTGCCAGCAGCTTATGGGGTTCCTACAATGAGCAGTTCTTC. Translation gives CASSLWGSYNEQFF.

The rearrangement links TRBV4-2 to TRBJ2-7; 7 positions agree with TRBD2. The germline V gene has CDR1 LGHNA and CDR2 YNFKEQ. With V trimmed by 0 bases and J by 3 bases, 8 bases remained unmatched. The CDR3 totals 16 residues. Written as DNA, the CDR3 is TGTGCCAGCAGCCAAGATGCGGGGGTTAGCGGCTACGAGCAGTACTTC. This encodes CASSQDAGVSGYEQYF.

V usage is TRBV13 and J usage is TRBJ2-3; 12 nucleotides line up with TRBD2. Looked up from germline, CDR1 is PRHDT and CDR2 is FYEKMQ (reference sequence). The CDR3 is 17 residues long. CDR3 residues: CTCCQGLAGTSTDTQYF. The CDR3, as DNA: TGTACCTGCTGCCAAGGACTAGCGGGGACTAGCACAGATACGCAGTATTTT.

This chain links TRBV7-2 with TRBJ1-2, with 8 positions matching TRBD1. V was clipped by 5 bases and J by 7 bases; unmatched bases: 9. CDR1 is SGHTA and CDR2 is FQGNSA in the germline V gene. The CDR3 loop spans 14 amino acids. The CDR3 bases are TGTGCCAGCAGCCCTAGACAGGGGCTGAGTGGCTACACCTTC. Its translation is CASSPRQGLSGYTF.